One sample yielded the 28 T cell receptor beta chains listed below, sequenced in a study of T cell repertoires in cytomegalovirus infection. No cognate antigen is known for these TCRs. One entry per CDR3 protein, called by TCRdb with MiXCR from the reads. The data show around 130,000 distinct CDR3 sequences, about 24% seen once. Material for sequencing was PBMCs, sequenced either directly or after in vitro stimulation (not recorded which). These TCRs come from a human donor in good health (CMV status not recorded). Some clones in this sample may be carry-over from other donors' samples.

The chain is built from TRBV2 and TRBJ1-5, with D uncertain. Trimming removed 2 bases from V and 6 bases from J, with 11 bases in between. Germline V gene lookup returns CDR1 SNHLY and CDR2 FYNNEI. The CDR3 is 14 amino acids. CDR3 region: CASSERPGGQPQHF. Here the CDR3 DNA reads TGTGCCAGCAGTGAAAGGCCAGGCGGTCAGCCCCAGCATTTT. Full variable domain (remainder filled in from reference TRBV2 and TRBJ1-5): EPEVTQTPSHQVTQMGQEVILRCVPISNHLYFYWYRQILGQKVEFLVSFYNNEISEKSEIFDDQFSVERPDGSNFTLKIRSTKLEDSAMYFCASSERPGGQPQHFGDGTRLSIL.

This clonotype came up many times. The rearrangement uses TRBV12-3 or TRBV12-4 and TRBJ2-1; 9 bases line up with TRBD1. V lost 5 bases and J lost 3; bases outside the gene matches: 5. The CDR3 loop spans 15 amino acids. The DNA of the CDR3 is TGTGCCAGCAGTCCAGGACAGGGGAGCTACAATGAGCAGTTCTTC. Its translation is CASSPGQGSYNEQFF.

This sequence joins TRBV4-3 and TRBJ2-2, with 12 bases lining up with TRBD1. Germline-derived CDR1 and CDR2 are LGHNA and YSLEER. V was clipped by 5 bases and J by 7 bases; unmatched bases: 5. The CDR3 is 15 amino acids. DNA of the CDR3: TGCGCCAGCAGCAAGGGACAGGGGGCCATCGGGGAGCTGTTTTTT. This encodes CASSKGQGAIGELFF.

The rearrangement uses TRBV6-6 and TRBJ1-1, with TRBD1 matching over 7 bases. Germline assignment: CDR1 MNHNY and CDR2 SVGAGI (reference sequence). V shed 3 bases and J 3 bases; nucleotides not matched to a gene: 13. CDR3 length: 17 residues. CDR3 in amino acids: CASSYPTGKSSDTEAFF. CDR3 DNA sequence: TGTGCCAGCAGTTATCCGACAGGGAAGTCGAGTGACACTGAAGCTTTCTTT.

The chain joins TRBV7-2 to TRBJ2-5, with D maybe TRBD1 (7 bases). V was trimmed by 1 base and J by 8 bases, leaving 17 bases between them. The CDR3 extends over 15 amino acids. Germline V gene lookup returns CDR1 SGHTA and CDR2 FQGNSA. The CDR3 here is CASSLGGDSLITQYF. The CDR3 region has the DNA TGTGCCAGCAGCTTAGGGGGGGACAGTCTTATAACCCAGTACTTC.

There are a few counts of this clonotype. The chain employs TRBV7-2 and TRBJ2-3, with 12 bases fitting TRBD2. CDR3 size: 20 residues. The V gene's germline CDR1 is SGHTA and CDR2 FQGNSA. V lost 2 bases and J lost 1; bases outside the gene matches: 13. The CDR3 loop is CASSLRLAGASLFGTDTQYF. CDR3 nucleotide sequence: TGTGCCAGCAGCTTAAGACTAGCGGGAGCTTCCCTCTTTGGCACAGATACGCAGTATTTT.

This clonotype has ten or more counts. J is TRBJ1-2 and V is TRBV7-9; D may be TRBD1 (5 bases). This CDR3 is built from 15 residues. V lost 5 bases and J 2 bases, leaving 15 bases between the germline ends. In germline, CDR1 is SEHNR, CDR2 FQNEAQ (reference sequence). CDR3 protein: CASSVPDSSNYGYTF. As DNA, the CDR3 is TGTGCCAGCAGCGTACCTGACAGCAGCAACTATGGCTACACCTTC.

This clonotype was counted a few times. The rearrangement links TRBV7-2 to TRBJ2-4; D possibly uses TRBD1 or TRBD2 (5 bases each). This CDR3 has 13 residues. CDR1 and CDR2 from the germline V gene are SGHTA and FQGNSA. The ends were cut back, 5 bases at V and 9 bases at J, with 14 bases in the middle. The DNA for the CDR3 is TGTGCCAGCAGCGACCGGGACCGGGCCATTCAGTACTTC. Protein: CASSDRDRAIQYF.

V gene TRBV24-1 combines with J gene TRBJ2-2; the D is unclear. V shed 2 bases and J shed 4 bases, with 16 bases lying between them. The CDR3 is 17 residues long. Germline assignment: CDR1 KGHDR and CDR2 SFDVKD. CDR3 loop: CATSDSDVSIFTGELFF. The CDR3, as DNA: TGTGCCACCAGTGATTCCGATGTGAGCATATTCACCGGGGAGCTGTTTTTT.

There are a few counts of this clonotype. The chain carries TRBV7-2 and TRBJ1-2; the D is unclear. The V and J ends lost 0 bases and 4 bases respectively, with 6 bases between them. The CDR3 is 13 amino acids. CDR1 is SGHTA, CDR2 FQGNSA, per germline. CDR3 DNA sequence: TGTGCCAGCAGCTTAGCGAGCAGCTATGGCTACACCTTC. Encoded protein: CASSLASSYGYTF.

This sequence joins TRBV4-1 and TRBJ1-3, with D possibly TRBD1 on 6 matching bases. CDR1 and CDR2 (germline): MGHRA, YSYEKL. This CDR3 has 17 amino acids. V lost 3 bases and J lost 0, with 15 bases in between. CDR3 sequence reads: CASSQPGHRYSGNTIYF. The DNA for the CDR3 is TGCGCCAGCAGCCAGCCGGGACACCGATACTCTGGAAACACCATATATTTT.

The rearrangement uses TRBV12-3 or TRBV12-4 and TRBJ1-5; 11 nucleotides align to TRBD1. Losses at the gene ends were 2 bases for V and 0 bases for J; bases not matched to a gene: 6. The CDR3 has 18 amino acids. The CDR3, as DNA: TGTGCCAGCAGTTTATGGACAGGGGGCGTATATAGCAATCAGCCCCAGCATTTT. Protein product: CASSLWTGGVYSNQPQHF.

The DNA for the CDR3 is TGTGCCAGCAGCTTGGGGGCTTTCGGTAATCAGCCCCAGCATTTT. Protein sequence: CASSLGAFGNQPQHF. The chain couples TRBV5-6 to TRBJ1-5; D remains unclear. Germline values: CDR1 SGHDT, CDR2 YYEEEE. The germline V and J ends were trimmed by 0 bases and 4 bases, with 11 bases remaining between them. CDR3 length: 15 amino acids.

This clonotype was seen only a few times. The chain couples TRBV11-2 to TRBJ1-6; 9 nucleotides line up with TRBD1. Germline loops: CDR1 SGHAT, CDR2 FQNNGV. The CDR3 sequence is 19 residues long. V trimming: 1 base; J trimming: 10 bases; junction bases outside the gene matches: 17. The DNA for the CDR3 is TGTGCCAGCAGCTTAGTCCACAGGGGGCCCTTTAAAAAAGGATCACCCCTCCACTTT. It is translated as CASSLVHRGPFKKGSPLHF.

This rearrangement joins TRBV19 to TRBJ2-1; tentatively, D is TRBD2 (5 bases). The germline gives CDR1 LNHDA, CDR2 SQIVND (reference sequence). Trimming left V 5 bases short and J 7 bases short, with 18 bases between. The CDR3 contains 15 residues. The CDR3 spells CASSPRSGGLNEQFF. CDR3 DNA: TGTGCCAGTAGTCCTCGCTCGGGCGGGCTTAATGAGCAGTTCTTC. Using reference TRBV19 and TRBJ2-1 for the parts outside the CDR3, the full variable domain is DGGITQSPKYLFRKEGQNVTLSCEQNLNHDAMYWYRQDPGQGLRLIYYSQIVNDFQKGDIAEGYSVSREKKESFPLTVTSAQKNPTAFYLCASSPRSGGLNEQFFGPGTRLTVL.

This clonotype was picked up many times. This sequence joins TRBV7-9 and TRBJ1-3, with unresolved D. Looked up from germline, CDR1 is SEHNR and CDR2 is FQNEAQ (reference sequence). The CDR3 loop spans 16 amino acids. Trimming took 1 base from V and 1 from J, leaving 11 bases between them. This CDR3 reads CASSLVRTLSGNTIYF. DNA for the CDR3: TGTGCCAGCAGCTTAGTCAGGACCTTATCTGGAAACACCATATATTTT. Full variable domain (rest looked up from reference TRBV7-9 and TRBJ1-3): DTGVSQNPRHKITKRGQNVTFRCDPISEHNRLYWYRQTLGQGPEFLTYFQNEAQLEKSRLLSDRFSAERPKGSFSTLEIQRTEQGDSAMYLCASSLVRTLSGNTIYFGEGSWLTVV.

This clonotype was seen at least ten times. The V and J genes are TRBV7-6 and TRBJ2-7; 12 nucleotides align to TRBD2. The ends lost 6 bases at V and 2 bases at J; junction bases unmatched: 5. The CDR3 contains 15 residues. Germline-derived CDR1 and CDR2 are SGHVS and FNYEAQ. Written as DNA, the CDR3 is TGTGCCAGCAGTCCCCTAGCGGGAGGGCCCTACGAGCAGTACTTC. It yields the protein CASSPLAGGPYEQYF. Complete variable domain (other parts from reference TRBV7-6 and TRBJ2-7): GAGVSQSPRYKVTKRGQDVALRCDPISGHVSLYWYRQALGQGPEFLTYFNYEAQQDKSGLPNDRFSAERPEGSISTLTIQRTEQRDSAMYRCASSPLAGGPYEQYFGPGTRLTVT.

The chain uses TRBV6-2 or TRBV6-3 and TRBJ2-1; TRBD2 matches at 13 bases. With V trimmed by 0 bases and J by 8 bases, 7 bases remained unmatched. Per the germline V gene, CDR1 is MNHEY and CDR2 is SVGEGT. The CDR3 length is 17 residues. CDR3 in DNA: TGTGCCAGCAGTTACTCTACGACTAGCGGGAGGATATATGAGCAGTTCTTC. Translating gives CASSYSTTSGRIYEQFF.

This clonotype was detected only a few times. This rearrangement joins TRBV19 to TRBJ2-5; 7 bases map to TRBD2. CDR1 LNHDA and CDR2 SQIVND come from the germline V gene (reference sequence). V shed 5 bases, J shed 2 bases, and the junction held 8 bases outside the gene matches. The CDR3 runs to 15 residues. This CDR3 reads CASSGGGTTQETQYF. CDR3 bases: TGTGCCAGTAGTGGCGGCGGGACTACACAAGAGACCCAGTACTTC.

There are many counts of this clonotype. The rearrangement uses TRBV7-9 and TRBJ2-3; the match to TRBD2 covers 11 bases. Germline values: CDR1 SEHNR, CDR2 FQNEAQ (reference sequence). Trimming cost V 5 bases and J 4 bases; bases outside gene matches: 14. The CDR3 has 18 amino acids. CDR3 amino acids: CASSVLAGAVITADTQYF. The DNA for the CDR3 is TGTGCCAGCAGCGTACTAGCGGGAGCAGTAATTACGGCAGATACGCAGTATTTT.

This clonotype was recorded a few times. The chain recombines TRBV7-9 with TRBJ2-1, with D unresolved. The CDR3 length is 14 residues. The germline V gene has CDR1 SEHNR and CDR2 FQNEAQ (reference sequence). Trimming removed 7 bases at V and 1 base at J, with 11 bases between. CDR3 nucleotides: TGTGCCAGCATCCCTGGGGATTCCTACAATGAGCAGTTCTTC. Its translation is CASIPGDSYNEQFF. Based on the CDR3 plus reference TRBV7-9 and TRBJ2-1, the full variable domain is DTGVSQNPRHKITKRGQNVTFRCDPISEHNRLYWYRQTLGQGPEFLTYFQNEAQLEKSRLLSDRFSAERPKGSFSTLEIQRTEQGDSAMYLCASIPGDSYNEQFFGPGTRLTVL.

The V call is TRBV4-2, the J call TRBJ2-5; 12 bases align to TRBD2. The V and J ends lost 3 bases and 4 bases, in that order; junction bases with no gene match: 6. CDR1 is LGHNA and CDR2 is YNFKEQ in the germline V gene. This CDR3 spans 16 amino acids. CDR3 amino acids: CASSQSTSGRGETQYF. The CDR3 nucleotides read TGTGCCAGCAGCCAGTCGACTAGCGGGAGAGGAGAGACCCAGTACTTC.

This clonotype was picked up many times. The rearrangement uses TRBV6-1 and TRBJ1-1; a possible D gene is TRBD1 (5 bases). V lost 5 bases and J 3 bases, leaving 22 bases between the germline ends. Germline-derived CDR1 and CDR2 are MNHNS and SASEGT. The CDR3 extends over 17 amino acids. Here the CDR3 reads CASSQRDGYVGDTEAFF. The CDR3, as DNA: TGTGCCAGCAGTCAACGGGACGGTTACGTCGGGGACACTGAAGCTTTCTTT.

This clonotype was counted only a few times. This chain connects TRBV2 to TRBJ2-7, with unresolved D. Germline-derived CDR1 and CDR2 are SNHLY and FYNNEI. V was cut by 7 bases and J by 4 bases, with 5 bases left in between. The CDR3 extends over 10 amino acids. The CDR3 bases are TGTGCCAGCAACCTTTACGAGCAGTACTTC. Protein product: CASNLYEQYF.

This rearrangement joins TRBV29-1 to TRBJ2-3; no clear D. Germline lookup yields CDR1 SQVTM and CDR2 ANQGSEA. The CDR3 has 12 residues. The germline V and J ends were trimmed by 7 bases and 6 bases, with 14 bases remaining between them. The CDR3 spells CSARPRSDTQYF. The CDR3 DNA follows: TGCAGCGCTAGGCCTCGCTCCGATACGCAGTATTTT.

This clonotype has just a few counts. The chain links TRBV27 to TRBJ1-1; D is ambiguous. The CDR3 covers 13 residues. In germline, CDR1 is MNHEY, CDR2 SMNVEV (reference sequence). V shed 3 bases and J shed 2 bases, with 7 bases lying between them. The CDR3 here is CASSFRPNTEAFF. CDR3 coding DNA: TGTGCCAGCAGTTTTCGTCCAAACACTGAAGCTTTCTTT.

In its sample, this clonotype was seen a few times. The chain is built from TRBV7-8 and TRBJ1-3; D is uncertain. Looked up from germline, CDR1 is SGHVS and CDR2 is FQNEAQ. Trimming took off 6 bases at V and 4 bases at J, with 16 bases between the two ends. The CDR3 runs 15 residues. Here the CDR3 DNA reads TGTGCCAGCAGTCCGGACCTGAGGCGGGGAAACACCATATATTTT. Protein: CASSPDLRRGNTIYF.

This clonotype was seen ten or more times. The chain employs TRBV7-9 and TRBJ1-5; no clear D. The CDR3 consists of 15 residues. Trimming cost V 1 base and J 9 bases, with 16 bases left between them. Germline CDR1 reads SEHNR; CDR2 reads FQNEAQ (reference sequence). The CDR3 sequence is CASSLGVVGITPQHF. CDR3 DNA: TGTGCCAGCAGCTTAGGCGTCGTGGGTATTACGCCCCAGCATTTT.